The rows below give T cell receptor beta chains drawn from one sample of a study of cytomegalovirus exposure and HLA in healthy donors. Assay: immunoSEQ multiplex PCR; the TCRdb copy retains only in-frame clones and omits some. The repertoire holds some 210,000 clones, about 77% seen once, with less than 2.5% in the top ten. Source material: PBMCs. The receptors stem from a woman in her thirties in good health and CMV-seropositive. The CDR3 runs from the conserved cysteine through the conserved F or W. A D gene is named only where the DNA matches it firmly. The listing skips clone size in some rows; elsewhere it reads once, few, many or a size class.

D gene	V gene	J gene	clone size	CDR3 DNA	CDR3 protein
NA	TRBV30	TRBJ2-7	NA	TGTGCCTGGAGTGTCGAGGGTTACGAGCAGTACTTC	CAWSVEGYEQYF
NA	TRBV6-6	TRBJ2-7	once	TGTGCCAGCGGGGGGGCGGGTATCGAGCAGTACTTC	CASGGAGIEQYF
NA	TRBV2	TRBJ1-4	NA	TGTGCCAGCAGTGAACTGGCCAGAGGGAATGAAAAACTGTTTTTT	CASSELARGNEKLFF
TRBD2	TRBV19	TRBJ2-7	NA	TGTGCCAGTAGTCCCCTAGCGGGAGGTGTCGAGCAGTACTTC	CASSPLAGGVEQYF
TRBD2	TRBV9	TRBJ2-5	NA	TGTGCCAGCAGCACCGGGACTAGCGTGCTAACGCAAGAGACCCAGTACTTC	CASSTGTSVLTQETQYF
TRBD1	TRBV5-3	TRBJ1-6	NA	TGTGCCAGAAGCTCCCCAGGGGGTTGGGGTCATTCACCCCTCCACTTT	CARSSPGGWGHSPLHF
NA	TRBV28	TRBJ1-2	NA	TGTGCCAGCAGTTTACCCGGGGGGGGTATCTATGGCTACACCTTC	CASSLPGGGIYGYTF
NA	TRBV5-6	TRBJ1-2	once	TGTGCCAGCAGCTTGGCCACAGGAGAGAACTATGGCTACACCTTC	CASSLATGENYGYTF
NA	TRBV4-1	TRBJ2-7	NA	TGCGCCAGCAGCCAACCCGGGGGGCTTGACTACGAGCAGTACTTC	CASSQPGGLDYEQYF
TRBD2	TRBV6-5	TRBJ2-2	NA	TGTGCCAGCACCCAAGCGGGGAGCACCGGGGAGCTGTTTTTT	CASTQAGSTGELFF
TRBD2	TRBV6-1	TRBJ2-3	NA	TGTGCCAGCAGGTTAGCGGGGTACACAGATACGCAGTATTTT	CASRLAGYTDTQYF
TRBD1	TRBV5-1	TRBJ2-5	once	TGCGCCAGCAGCTTTAACACTGACAGGGGAGAGACCCAGTACTTC	CASSFNTDRGETQYF
NA	TRBV7-2	TRBJ1-1	few	TGTGCCAGCAGCTTAGGGGCAGCTGGTATGAACACTGAAGCTTTCTTT	CASSLGAAGMNTEAFF
NA	TRBV7-3	TRBJ1-1	NA	TGTGCCAGCAGCAGGACAGTCAACACTGAAGCTTTCTTT	CASSRTVNTEAFF
NA	TRBV29-1	TRBJ1-5	NA	TGCAGCGTTAGTGGGGGACACCGCAATCAGCCCCAGCATTTT	CSVSGGHRNQPQHF
NA	TRBV27	TRBJ1-2	NA	TGTGCCAGCAGTGGGGGGGCTTTTGACTATGGCTACACCTTC	CASSGGAFDYGYTF
TRBD1	TRBV6-6	TRBJ2-7	NA	TGTGCCAGCACCACGGACCAGGGGGCTTCCTACGAGCAGTACTTC	CASTTDQGASYEQYF
TRBD1	TRBV9	TRBJ2-5	once	TGTGCCAGCAGCGCTGGACAGGGGGCTGTGGAGACCCAGTACTTC	CASSAGQGAVETQYF
TRBD1	TRBV5-1	TRBJ1-1	NA	TGCGCCAGCAGCTTTTACGGACAGGGTGAAGCTTTCTTT	CASSFYGQGEAFF
TRBD1	TRBV7-9	TRBJ1-1	NA	TGTGCCAGCAGCTTAGCTTTTGACAGGGCGAACACTGAAGCTTTCTTT	CASSLAFDRANTEAFF
TRBD1	TRBV7-9	TRBJ1-4	NA	TGTGCCAGCAGCTTGACAGGGGCCTCAACTAATGAAAAACTGTTTTTT	CASSLTGASTNEKLFF
NA	TRBV5-1	TRBJ2-5	NA	TGCGCCAGCAGCTTTGACTTGACAGTGGCGGTCCAAGAGACCCAGTACTTC	CASSFDLTVAVQETQYF
TRBD2	TRBV7-6	TRBJ2-1	NA	TGTGCCAGCAGCTTACTAGCGGGACAATTCAGTGAGCAGTTCTTC	CASSLLAGQFSEQFF
NA	TRBV30	TRBJ1-1	NA	TGTGCCTGGAGTGTACTTAGGGCAGGGGCTAAGAACACTGAAGCTTTCTTT	CAWSVLRAGAKNTEAFF
TRBD1	TRBV7-3	TRBJ2-7	NA	TGTGCCAGCAGCTTAGACAGGGGCGGCTACGAGCAGTACTTC	CASSLDRGGYEQYF
NA	TRBV2	TRBJ2-7	NA	TGTGCCAGCAGTTATAGCGCCTACGAGCAGTACTTC	CASSYSAYEQYF
TRBD1	TRBV2	TRBJ1-2	NA	TGTGCCAGCAGTCCCATACAGGGGGCTTGGGGCTACACCTTC	CASSPIQGAWGYTF
TRBD2	TRBV4-3	TRBJ2-2	NA	TGCGCCAGCAGCCAAGATCAGGTAGCGGGAGGGATAATGTCCGCCGGGGAGCTGTTTTTT	CASSQDQVAGGIMSAGELFF
TRBD2	TRBV6-5	TRBJ2-7	NA	TGTGCCAGCAGTTTCGGCGGGGGGGGATCCTACGAGCAGTACTTC	CASSFGGGGSYEQYF
NA	TRBV30	TRBJ1-5	NA	TGTGCCTGGAGTAAGGGGGGGGCTCTTTACAATCAGCCCCAGCATTTT	CAWSKGGALYNQPQHF
TRBD1	TRBV5-4	TRBJ2-7	few	TGTGCCAGCAGCTTGGGACAGGGTTTCCCCTACGAGCAGTACTTC	CASSLGQGFPYEQYF
NA	TRBV6-1	TRBJ1-1	few	TGTGCCAGCAGTGAGGCAGGGCTGGGCACTGAAGCTTTCTTT	CASSEAGLGTEAFF
TRBD2	TRBV5-1	TRBJ2-7	NA	TGCGCCAGCAGCTTGATCACGGGAGGGAATTACGAGCAGTACTTC	CASSLITGGNYEQYF
TRBD1	TRBV5-3	TRBJ2-3	NA	TGTGCCAGAAGTACTTGGGACAGGGAGGCAGATACGCAGTATTTT	CARSTWDREADTQYF
TRBD1	TRBV28	TRBJ1-5	NA	TGTGCCAGCAGTTCCCAGGGACAGGGAGGACAGCCCCAGCATTTT	CASSSQGQGGQPQHF
TRBD2	TRBV18	TRBJ2-5	NA	TGTGCCAGCTCACCAGCGGGAGGTCCCCACGAGACCCAGTACTTC	CASSPAGGPHETQYF
TRBD2	TRBV4-3	TRBJ2-7	few	TGCGCCAGCAGCCGTAAGCTAGCGGGAGAGGTCGAGCAGTACTTC	CASSRKLAGEVEQYF
TRBD2	TRBV7-2	TRBJ2-7	NA	TGTGCCAGCAGCTTGAGGGTTAGCGGGGGCCGGAGCTCCTACGAGCAGTACTTC	CASSLRVSGGRSSYEQYF
NA	TRBV19	TRBJ1-1	NA	TGTGCCAGTAGTCCCTTGGGCCCCCTCTACACTGAAGCTTTCTTT	CASSPLGPLYTEAFF
TRBD1	TRBV29-1	TRBJ1-1	once	TGCAGCGCCTGGCCGGGGCAGGGGGCTATTGAAGCTTTCTTT	CSAWPGQGAIEAFF
NA	TRBV9	TRBJ1-2	once	TGTGCCAGCAGCCCCCTAGGTCAGGGGCGGAGGGGCTACACCTTC	CASSPLGQGRRGYTF
NA	TRBV5-1	TRBJ1-1	once	TGCGCCAGCAGCCCCTTTATGTCAGTTCTCGCTGAAGCTTTCTTT	CASSPFMSVLAEAFF
TRBD1	TRBV2	TRBJ2-2	once	TGTGCCGGACGGGACAGCGTTAACACCGGGGAGCTGTTTTTT	CAGRDSVNTGELFF
NA	TRBV11-1	TRBJ2-7	NA	TGTGCCAGCAGCCCGGTGGGACTCCCCTACGAGCAGTACTTC	CASSPVGLPYEQYF
TRBD1	TRBV4-3	TRBJ1-4	NA	TGCGCCAGCAGCCAAACAGGGGGCCGGGGTAATGAAAAACTGTTTTTT	CASSQTGGRGNEKLFF
NA	TRBV19	TRBJ1-5	NA	TGTGCCAGTAGTATAGTACAGGGTCTCAATCAGCCCCAGCATTTT	CASSIVQGLNQPQHF
NA	TRBV7-2	TRBJ1-2	NA	TGTGCCAGCAGTCCTGGGGGGTTCGGCTATGGCTACACCTTC	CASSPGGFGYGYTF